The sequence of this T cell receptor beta chain was determined in a study of cytomegalovirus exposure and HLA in healthy donors. General study points: The later analysis indicated that the majority of CMV-associated TCR beta chains appeared HLA-restricted. The authors judged a highly shared variant cluster likely a sequencing artifact. There were around 160 TCR beta chains listed as cytomegalovirus-associated.

The PCR had 60 Vbeta and 13 Jbeta primers. Measured with immunoSEQ multiplex PCR; TCRdb has only the in-frame clones, and not every one. The data hold about 120,000 clones, with roughly 79% observed a single time. This clone was seen more than once but under ten times. Antigen unknown. The sample was PBMCs. The receptor was isolated from a woman between 40 and 50 years old in good health and CMV-seronegative.

In DNA, the CDR3 is TGCGCCAGCAACACCGGACAGGGATCCACTGAAGCTTTCTTT. Translation gives CASNTGQGSTEAFF. The V and J genes are TRBV5-1 and TRBJ1-1, with 8 bases matching TRBD1. The CDR3 is 14 residues long. Germline V lookup: CDR1 SGHRS, CDR2 YFSETQ. The V segment lost 6 bases and the J segment 4 bases; nucleotides outside the gene matches: 8.